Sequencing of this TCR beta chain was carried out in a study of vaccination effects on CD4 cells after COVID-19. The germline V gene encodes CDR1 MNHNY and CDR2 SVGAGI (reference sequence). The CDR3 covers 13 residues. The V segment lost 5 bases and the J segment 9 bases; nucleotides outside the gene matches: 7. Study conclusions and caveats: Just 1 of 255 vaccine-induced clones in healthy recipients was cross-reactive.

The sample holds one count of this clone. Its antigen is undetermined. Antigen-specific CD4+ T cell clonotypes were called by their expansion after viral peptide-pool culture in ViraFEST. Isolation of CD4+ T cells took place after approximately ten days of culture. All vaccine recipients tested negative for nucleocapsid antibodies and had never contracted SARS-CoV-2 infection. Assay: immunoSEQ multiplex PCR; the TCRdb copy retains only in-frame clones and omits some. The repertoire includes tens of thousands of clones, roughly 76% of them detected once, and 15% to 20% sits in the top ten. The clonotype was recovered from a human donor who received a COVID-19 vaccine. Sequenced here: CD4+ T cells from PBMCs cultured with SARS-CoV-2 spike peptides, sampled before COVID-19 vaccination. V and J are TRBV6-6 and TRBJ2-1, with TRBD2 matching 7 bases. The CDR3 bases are TGTGCCAGCAGTGAGGGAGGGCGCGGTGAGCAGTTCTTC. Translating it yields CASSEGGRGEQFF.